This is a list of T cell receptor beta chains from one sample in a study of T-cell reconstitution after alpha-beta-depleted transplantation in children. TCRdb re-derived calls from the PCR reads in MiXCR, one entry per CDR3 protein. The sample carries some 500,000 distinct CDR3 sequences, 30% to 35% recorded once. Source: PBMCs from the stem cell graft donor, taken from the stem cell graft. These receptors were collected from a human donor who donated a stem cell graft to a child with aplastic anemia. Both conserved end residues are part of each CDR3. D genes are given only for firm matches. Clone size is shown for a subset of rows, as once, few, many or a class of expanded clone.

v_gene	j_gene	d_gene	abundance	CDR3nt	CDR3aa
TRBV6-1	TRBJ2-5	.	.	TGTGCCAGCAGCTGGGACGGGGGCGAAGAGACCCAGTACTTC	CASSWDGGEETQYF
TRBV7-3	TRBJ2-3	.	few	TGTGCCAGCAGCTCCCAGGCGGGTATCACAGATACGCAGTATTTT	CASSSQAGITDTQYF
TRBV11-2	TRBJ2-3	TRBD2	.	TGTGCCAGCAGCAAGACATCTAGCGGGAGGAAAAGCCGCGATACGCAGTATTTT	CASSKTSSGRKSRDTQYF
TRBV6-1	TRBJ1-5	TRBD1	few	TGTGCCAGCAGTGTAGGGGGCTATAGCAATCAGCCCCAGCATTTT	CASSVGGYSNQPQHF
TRBV20-1	TRBJ2-7	.	.	TGCAGTGCCAGCCCCCGGAGATTCTACGAGCAGTACTTC	CSASPRRFYEQYF
TRBV12-3/TRBV12-4	TRBJ1-2	.	few	TGTGCCAGCACTCCGCAACCCGGGCGCGGCTACACCTTC	CASTPQPGRGYTF
TRBV7-9	TRBJ2-1	TRBD2	.	TGTGCCAGCAGCTCCCTGCCCGCGGCGGGAGGGGGCGGTGAGCAGTTCTTC	CASSSLPAAGGGGEQFF
TRBV10-2	TRBJ2-2	.	few	TGCGCCAGCAGTGGCCACGCGGAGAACACCGGGGAGCTGTTTTTT	CASSGHAENTGELFF
TRBV20-1	TRBJ2-1	.	.	TGCTGTGCTAGAGACGTATCGGGGCGTTTCTCCTACAATGAGCAGTTCTTC	CCARDVSGRFSYNEQFF
TRBV5-8	TRBJ1-1	TRBD1	few	TGTGCCAGCAGCTTTGGGACAGGGAACCCTGAAGCTTTCTTT	CASSFGTGNPEAFF
TRBV28	TRBJ2-5	.	.	TGTGCCAGCAGCCCCCCAGCGGCTCTAGGTCGGGAGACCCAGTACTTC	CASSPPAALGRETQYF
TRBV12-3/TRBV12-4	TRBJ1-1	.	few	TGTGCCAGCCGAAGCCTGGACCAGGGGCCGGGGGCTGAAGCTTTCTTT	CASRSLDQGPGAEAFF
TRBV28	TRBJ1-4	TRBD1	.	TGTGCCAGCAGATTACAGGGGTTCGGTGAAAAACTGTTTTTT	CASRLQGFGEKLFF
TRBV7-2	TRBJ2-5	.	.	TGTGCCAGCAGCTTCGGTCGGTGGGACCAGTACTTC	CASSFGRWDQYF
TRBV6-2/TRBV6-3	TRBJ2-1	.	many	TGTGCCAGCAGTTACCAAGTCTCCTACAATGAGCAGTTCTTC	CASSYQVSYNEQFF
TRBV11-2	TRBJ2-1	.	once	TGTGCCAGCAGCTTGGGACAAGAGATTTACAATGAGCAGTTCTTC	CASSLGQEIYNEQFF
TRBV29-1	TRBJ1-1	TRBD1	many	TGCAGCGGTGGGGACAGAAGGAACACTGAAGCTTTCTTT	CSGGDRRNTEAFF
TRBV5-6	TRBJ2-1	.	few	TGTGCCAGCAGCTTAAACTCGAGGTTCGAGCAGTTCTTC	CASSLNSRFEQFF
TRBV29-1	TRBJ1-1	.	.	TGCAGCGTTGTGTCAGTTATACACACTGAAGCTTTCTTT	CSVVSVIHTEAFF
TRBV19	TRBJ1-5	.	.	TGTGCCAGTAGTGGGGGGGTCTTAAATCAGCCCCAGCATTTT	CASSGGVLNQPQHF
TRBV9	TRBJ2-5	.	.	TGTGCCAGCAGCTCCTTGCTAAGGCAGGAGACCCAGTACTTC	CASSSLLRQETQYF
TRBV6-1	TRBJ2-1	.	.	TGTGCCAGCAAGATAGCGGAGAACTTAAACAATGAGCAGTTCTTC	CASKIAENLNNEQFF
TRBV28	TRBJ2-2	TRBD1	.	TGTGCCAGCAGTTTACTCACAGGGGTCGCGAACACCGGGGAGCTGTTTTTT	CASSLLTGVANTGELFF
TRBV20-1	TRBJ2-1	TRBD1	many	TGCAGTGCTAGGGGACAGGGGCCAAATGAGCAGTTCTTC	CSARGQGPNEQFF
TRBV6-4	TRBJ2-3	TRBD2	.	TGTGCCAGCAGTCCCGGGACTAGCGACACAGATACGCAGTATTTT	CASSPGTSDTDTQYF
TRBV7-9	TRBJ2-3	.	.	TGTGCCAGCAGCTTGAGTCTCACAGATACGCAGTATTTT	CASSLSLTDTQYF
TRBV24-1	TRBJ2-1	.	few	TGTGCCACCAGTGATGGCGGGGCGCAGTTCAATGAGCAGTTCTTC	CATSDGGAQFNEQFF
TRBV12-3/TRBV12-4	TRBJ2-1	TRBD2	few	TGTGCCAGCACTACTGGGCTAGCGGAGAACAATGAGCAGTTCTTC	CASTTGLAENNEQFF
TRBV20-1	TRBJ2-2	TRBD2	few	TGCAGTGCTAGAAGTTTAGCTGGACTAGCGGGAAGGAACACCGGGGAGCTGTTTTTT	CSARSLAGLAGRNTGELFF
TRBV11-2	TRBJ1-2	.	.	TGTGCCAGCAGCCCGAGGGAGAGAGGGAACTATGGCTACACCTTC	CASSPRERGNYGYTF
TRBV29-1	TRBJ2-1	.	.	TGCAGCGTTGGACAGAAAAGCTCCTACAATGAGCAGTTCTTC	CSVGQKSSYNEQFF
TRBV7-2	TRBJ1-1	.	few	TGTGCCAGCAGCTTAGAGTCTATCAACACTGAAGCTTTCTTT	CASSLESINTEAFF
TRBV12-3/TRBV12-4	TRBJ1-3	TRBD1	.	TGTGCCAGCAGTTTGTCAGGGGGAAGTGGAAACACCATATATTTT	CASSLSGGSGNTIYF
TRBV6-2/TRBV6-3	TRBJ2-6	.	many	TGTGCCAGTAACAGGGGGCGGGAGGACAACGTCCTGACTTTC	CASNRGREDNVLTF
TRBV6-1	TRBJ2-7	.	.	TGTGCCACATCCCTAGCAGACAGCGCCTACGAGCAGTACTTC	CATSLADSAYEQYF
TRBV9	TRBJ1-2	.	.	TGTGCCAGCAGCCCCCGCCCAAGTTCGGCAGGGACTCATGGCTACACCTTC	CASSPRPSSAGTHGYTF
TRBV18	TRBJ2-5	.	.	TGTGCCAGCTCACCGGACCAAGAGACCCAGTACTTC	CASSPDQETQYF
TRBV25-1	TRBJ2-7	.	.	TGTGCCAGCAGTGAATCTGGGACCCCGCCCTACGAGCAGTACTTC	CASSESGTPPYEQYF
TRBV6-5	TRBJ2-1	.	few	TGTGCCAGCAGTTACTCGAAGGGTCGGGGCTCCTACAATGAGCAGTTCTTC	CASSYSKGRGSYNEQFF
TRBV5-1	TRBJ2-1	.	.	TGCGCCAGCAGCTCCCGAATGGGCGGTTACAATGAGCAGTTCTTC	CASSSRMGGYNEQFF
TRBV20-1	TRBJ1-1	.	.	TGCAGTGCCGGAGTCTCCGGGCAGGTGCCCGGTGAAGCTTTCTTT	CSAGVSGQVPGEAFF
TRBV20-1	TRBJ2-1	TRBD2	few	TGCAGTGCTACCTTGGGGGGGGATTCCTACAATGAGCAGTTCTTC	CSATLGGDSYNEQFF
TRBV29-1	TRBJ1-2	TRBD1	.	TGCAGCGCCACCGGTGTGGCAGGGGGCTCCTATGGCTACACCTTC	CSATGVAGGSYGYTF